This TCR beta chain was recovered during a study of early T cells in non-severe SARS-CoV-2 infection. Study-wide background: From unsorted whole blood, bulk RNA was sequenced, and the chains remained unpaired. General study points: VDJdb matching, biased toward anti-spike CD8 responses, missed private and CD4 specificities.

The CDR3 is made up of 13 amino acids. Germline values: CDR1 SGHVS, CDR2 FNYEAQ. The V end lost 3 bases, the J end lost 5 bases, and 11 bases lay between the germline ends. This clonotype was counted at least ten times. The antigen is unknown. Unique molecular identifiers were added to individual cDNA molecules. Each CDR3 protein gets one entry after TCRdb re-called the 5' RACE reads with MiXCR. Of roughly 56,000 distinct CDR3 sequences detected, around 8% appear once; the ten largest clones hold around 4.2%. This TCR derives from an adult who was a healthcare worker with PCR-confirmed SARS-CoV-2 infection or an uninfected control (not recorded which). The sequenced material came from whole blood. The chain couples TRBV7-6 to TRBJ2-7; maybe TRBD1 (6 bases). CDR3: CASSFSPGDEQYF. The CDR3 nucleotides read TGTGCCAGCAGCTTTTCCCCAGGGGACGAGCAGTACTTC.